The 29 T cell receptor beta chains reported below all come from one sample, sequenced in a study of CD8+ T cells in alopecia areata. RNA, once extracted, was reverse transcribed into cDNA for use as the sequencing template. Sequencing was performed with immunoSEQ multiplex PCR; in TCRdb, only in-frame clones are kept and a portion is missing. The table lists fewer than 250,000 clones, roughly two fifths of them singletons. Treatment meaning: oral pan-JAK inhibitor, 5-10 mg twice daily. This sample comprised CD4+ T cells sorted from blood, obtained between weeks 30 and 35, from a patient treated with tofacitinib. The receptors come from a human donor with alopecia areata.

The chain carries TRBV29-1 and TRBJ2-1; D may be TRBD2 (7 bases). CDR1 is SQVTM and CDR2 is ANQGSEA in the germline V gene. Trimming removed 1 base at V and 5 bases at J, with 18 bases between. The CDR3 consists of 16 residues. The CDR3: CSVEALRGARNNEQFF. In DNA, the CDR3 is TGCAGCGTTGAAGCTCTCCGGGGGGCGCGGAACAATGAGCAGTTCTTC.

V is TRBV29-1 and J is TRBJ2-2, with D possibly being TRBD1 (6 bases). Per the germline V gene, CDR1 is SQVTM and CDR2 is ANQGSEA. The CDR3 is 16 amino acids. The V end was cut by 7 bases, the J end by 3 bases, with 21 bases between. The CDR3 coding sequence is TGCAGCGCCGAGACCGGGACACCAAGGGACACCGGGGAGCTGTTTTTT. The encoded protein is CSAETGTPRDTGELFF.

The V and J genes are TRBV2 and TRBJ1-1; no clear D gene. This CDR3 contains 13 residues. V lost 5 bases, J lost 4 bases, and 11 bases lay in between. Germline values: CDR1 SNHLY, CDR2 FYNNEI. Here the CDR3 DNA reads TGTGCCAGCAGTAAAGGCGGAATCACTGAAGCTTTCTTT. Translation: CASSKGGITEAFF.

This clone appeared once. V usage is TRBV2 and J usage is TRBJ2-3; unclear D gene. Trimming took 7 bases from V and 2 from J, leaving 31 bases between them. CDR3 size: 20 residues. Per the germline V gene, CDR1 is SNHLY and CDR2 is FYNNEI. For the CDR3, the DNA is TGTGCCAGCACAAGAAACAACCTCGGCAGAACCCAAAAGTTCACAGATACGCAGTATTTT. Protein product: CASTRNNLGRTQKFTDTQYF.

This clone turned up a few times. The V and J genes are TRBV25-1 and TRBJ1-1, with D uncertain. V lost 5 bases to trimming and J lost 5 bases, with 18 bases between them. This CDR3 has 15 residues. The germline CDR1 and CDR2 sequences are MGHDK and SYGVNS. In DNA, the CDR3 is TGTGCCAGCAGTCCAAGGACGGGTTTTGGGACTGAAGCTTTCTTT. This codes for CASSPRTGFGTEAFF.

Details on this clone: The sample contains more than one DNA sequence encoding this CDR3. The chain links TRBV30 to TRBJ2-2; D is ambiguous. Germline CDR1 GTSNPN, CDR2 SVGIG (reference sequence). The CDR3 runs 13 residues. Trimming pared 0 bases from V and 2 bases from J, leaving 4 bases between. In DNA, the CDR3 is TGTGCCTGGAGTGTCCGCAACACCGGGGAGCTGTTTTTT. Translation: CAWSVRNTGELFF.

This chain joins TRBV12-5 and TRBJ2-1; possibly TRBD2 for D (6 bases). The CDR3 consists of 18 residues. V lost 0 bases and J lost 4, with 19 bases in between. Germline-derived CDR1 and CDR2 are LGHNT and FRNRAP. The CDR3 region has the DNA TGTGCTAGTGGTTTGGTAGTTGGTCCCGGGACTGGGTACAATGAGCAGTTCTTC. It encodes CASGLVVGPGTGYNEQFF.

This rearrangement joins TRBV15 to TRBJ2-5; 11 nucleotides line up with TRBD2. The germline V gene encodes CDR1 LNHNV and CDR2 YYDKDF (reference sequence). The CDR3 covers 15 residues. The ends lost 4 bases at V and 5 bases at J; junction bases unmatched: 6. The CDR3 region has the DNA TGTGCCACCAGCATGACTAGCGGGAATGGTGAGACCCAGTACTTC. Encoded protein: CATSMTSGNGETQYF.

The CDR3 region has the DNA TGCGCCAGCAGCTCGAATAGCGCCGAGCAGTTCTTC. It encodes CASSSNSAEQFF. This chain links TRBV4-1 with TRBJ2-1; possible D gene TRBD2, 5 bases. From germline, CDR1 is MGHRA and CDR2 YSYEKL. V lost 5 bases to trimming and J lost 10 bases, with 12 bases between them. There are 12 residues in the CDR3.

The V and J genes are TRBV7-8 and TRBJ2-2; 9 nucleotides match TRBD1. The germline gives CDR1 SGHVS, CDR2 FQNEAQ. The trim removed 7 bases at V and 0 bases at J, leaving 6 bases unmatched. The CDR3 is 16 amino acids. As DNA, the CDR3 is TGTGCCAGCACGACCTACAGGGGGCCGAACACCGGGGAGCTGTTTTTT. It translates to CASTTYRGPNTGELFF. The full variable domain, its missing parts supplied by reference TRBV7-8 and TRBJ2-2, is GAGVSQSPRYKVAKRGQDVALRCDPISGHVSLFWYQQALGQGPEFLTYFQNEAQLDKSGLPSDRFFAERPEGSVSTLKIQRTQQEDSAVYLCASTTYRGPNTGELFFGEGSRLTVL.

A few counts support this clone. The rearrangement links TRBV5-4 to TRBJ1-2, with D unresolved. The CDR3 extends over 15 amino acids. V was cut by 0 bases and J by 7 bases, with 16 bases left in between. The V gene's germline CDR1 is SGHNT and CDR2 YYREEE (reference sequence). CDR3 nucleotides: TGTGCCAGCAGCTTGGCCCGTGTAGGTTACGGTGGCTACACCTTC. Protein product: CASSLARVGYGGYTF.

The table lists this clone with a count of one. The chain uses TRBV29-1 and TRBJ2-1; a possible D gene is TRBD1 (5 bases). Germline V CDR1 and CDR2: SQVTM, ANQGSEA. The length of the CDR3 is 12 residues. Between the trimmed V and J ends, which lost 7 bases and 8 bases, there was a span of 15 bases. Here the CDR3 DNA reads TGCAGCGCCATGGACAACGCCGATGAGCAGTTCTTC. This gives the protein CSAMDNADEQFF.

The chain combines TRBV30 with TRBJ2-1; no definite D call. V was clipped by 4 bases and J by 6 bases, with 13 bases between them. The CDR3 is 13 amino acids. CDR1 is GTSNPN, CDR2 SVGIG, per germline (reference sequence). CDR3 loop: CAWTSINGNEQFF. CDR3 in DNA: TGTGCCTGGACGTCGATTAACGGCAATGAGCAGTTCTTC.

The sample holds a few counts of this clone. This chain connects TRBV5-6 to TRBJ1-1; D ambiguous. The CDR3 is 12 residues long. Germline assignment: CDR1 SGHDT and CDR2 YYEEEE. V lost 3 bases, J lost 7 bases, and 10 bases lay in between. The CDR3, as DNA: TGTGCCAGCAGCTACTCAGTGATTGAAGCTTTCTTT. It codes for CASSYSVIEAFF.

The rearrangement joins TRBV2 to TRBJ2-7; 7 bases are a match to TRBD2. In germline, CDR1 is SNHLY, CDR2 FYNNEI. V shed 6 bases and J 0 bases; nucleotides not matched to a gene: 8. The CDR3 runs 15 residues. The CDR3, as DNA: TGTGCCAGCAGCCGGGCGGGACTAATCTCCTACGAGCAGTACTTC. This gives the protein CASSRAGLISYEQYF.

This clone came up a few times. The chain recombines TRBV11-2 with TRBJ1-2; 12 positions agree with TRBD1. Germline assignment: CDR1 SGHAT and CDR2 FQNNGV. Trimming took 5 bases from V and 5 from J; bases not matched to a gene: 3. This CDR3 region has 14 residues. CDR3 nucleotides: TGTGCCAGCAGCCGGGACAGGGGGCAATATGGCTACACCTTC. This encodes CASSRDRGQYGYTF.

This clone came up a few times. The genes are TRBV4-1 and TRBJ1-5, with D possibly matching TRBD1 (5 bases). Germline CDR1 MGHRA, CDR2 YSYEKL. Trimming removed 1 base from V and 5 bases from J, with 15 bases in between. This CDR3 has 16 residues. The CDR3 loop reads CASSQGTPRRDQPQHF. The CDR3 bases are TGCGCCAGCAGCCAAGGGACACCCCGGCGAGATCAGCCCCAGCATTTT.

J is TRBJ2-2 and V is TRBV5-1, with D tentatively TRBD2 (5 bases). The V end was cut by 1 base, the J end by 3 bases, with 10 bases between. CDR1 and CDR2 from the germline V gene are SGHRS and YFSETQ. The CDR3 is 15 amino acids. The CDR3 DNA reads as TGCGCCAGCAGCTTGCGATTCGGGGACACCGGGGAGCTGTTTTTT. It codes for CASSLRFGDTGELFF. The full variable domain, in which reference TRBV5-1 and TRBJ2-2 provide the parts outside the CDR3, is KAGVTQTPRYLIKTRGQQVTLSCSPISGHRSVSWYQQTPGQGLQFLFEYFSETQRNKGNFPGRFSGRQFSNSRSEMNVSTLELGDSALYLCASSLRFGDTGELFFGEGSRLTVL.

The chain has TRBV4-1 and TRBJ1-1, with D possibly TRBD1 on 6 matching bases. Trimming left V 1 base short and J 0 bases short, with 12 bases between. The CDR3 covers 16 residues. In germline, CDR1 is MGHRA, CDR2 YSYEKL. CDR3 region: CASSQVHQGMNTEAFF. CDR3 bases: TGCGCCAGCAGCCAAGTTCATCAGGGGATGAACACTGAAGCTTTCTTT.

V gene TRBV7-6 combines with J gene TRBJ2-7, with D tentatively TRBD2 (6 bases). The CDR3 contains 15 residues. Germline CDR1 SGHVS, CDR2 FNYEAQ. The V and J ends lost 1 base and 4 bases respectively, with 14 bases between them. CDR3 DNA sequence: TGTGCCAGCAGCTTAGTGGGGGGAGGCCTTTACGAGCAGTACTTC. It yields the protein CASSLVGGGLYEQYF. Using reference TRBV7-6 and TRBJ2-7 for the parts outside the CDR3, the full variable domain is GAGVSQSPRYKVTKRGQDVALRCDPISGHVSLYWYRQALGQGPEFLTYFNYEAQQDKSGLPNDRFSAERPEGSISTLTIQRTEQRDSAMYRCASSLVGGGLYEQYFGPGTRLTVT.

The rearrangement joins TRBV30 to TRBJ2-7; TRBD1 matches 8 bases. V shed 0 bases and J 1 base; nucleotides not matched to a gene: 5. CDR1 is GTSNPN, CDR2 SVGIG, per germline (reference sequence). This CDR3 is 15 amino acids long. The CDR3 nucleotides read TGTGCCTGGAGTGTACGGGGGACAGGATCCTACGAGCAGTACTTC. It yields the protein CAWSVRGTGSYEQYF.

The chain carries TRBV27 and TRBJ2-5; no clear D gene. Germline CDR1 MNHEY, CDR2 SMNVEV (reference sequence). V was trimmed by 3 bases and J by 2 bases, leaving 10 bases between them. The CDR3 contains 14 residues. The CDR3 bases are TGTGCCAGCAGTTTGGGCGGTACACAAGAGACCCAGTACTTC. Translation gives CASSLGGTQETQYF.

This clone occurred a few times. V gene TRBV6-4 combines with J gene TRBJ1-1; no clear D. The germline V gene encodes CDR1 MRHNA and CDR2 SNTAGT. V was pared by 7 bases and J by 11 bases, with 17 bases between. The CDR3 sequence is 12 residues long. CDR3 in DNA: TGTGCCAGCACCCTAGGAAATGTTAAGGCTTTCTTT. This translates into CASTLGNVKAFF.

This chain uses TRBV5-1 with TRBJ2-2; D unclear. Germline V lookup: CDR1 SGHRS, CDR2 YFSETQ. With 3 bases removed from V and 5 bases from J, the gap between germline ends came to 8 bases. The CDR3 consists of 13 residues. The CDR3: CASSSEMTGELFF. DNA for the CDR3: TGCGCCAGCAGCTCAGAAATGACCGGGGAGCTGTTTTTT.

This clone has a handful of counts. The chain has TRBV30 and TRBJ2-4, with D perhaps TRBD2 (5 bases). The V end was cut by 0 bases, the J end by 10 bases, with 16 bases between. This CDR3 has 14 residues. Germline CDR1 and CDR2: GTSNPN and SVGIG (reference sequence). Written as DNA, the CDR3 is TGTGCCTGGAGTGTTGCCCGGGAACGAAGGATTCAGTACTTC. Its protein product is CAWSVARERRIQYF.

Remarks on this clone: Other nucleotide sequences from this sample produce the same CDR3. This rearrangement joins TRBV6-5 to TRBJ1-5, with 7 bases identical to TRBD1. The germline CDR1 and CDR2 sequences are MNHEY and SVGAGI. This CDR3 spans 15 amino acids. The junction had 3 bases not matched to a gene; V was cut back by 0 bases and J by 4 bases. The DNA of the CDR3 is TGTGCCAGCAGTTACTCCGGACAGGATAATCAGCCCCAGCATTTT. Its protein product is CASSYSGQDNQPQHF.

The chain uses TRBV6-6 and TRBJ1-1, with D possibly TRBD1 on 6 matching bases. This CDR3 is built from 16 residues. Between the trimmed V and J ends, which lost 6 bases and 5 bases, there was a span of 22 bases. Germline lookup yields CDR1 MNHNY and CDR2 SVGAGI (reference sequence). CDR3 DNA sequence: TGTGCCAGCAGCCCGGGGGGACAAAAAGGTGGAACTGAAGCTTTCTTT. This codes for CASSPGGQKGGTEAFF.

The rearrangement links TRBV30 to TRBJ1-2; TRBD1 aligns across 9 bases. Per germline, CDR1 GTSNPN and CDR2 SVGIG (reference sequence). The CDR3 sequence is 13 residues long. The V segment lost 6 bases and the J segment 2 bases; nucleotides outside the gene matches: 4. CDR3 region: CACTGQGNYGYTF. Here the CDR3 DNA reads TGTGCCTGCACGGGACAGGGAAACTATGGCTACACCTTC.

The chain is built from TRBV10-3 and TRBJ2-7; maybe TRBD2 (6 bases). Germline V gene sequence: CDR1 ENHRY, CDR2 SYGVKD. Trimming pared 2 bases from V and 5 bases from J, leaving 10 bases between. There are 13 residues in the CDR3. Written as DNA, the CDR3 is TGTGCCATCAGTGAGAGGGCTAGCGACGAGCAGTACTTC. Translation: CAISERASDEQYF.